Listed below are T cell receptor beta chains from one sample, sequenced in a study of blood T cell repertoires in COVID-19. TCRdb's table, derived via immunoSEQ multiplex PCR, lists solely in-frame clones and lacks some. The top ten clones hold 35% to 50% of a sample with about 150,000 clones, nearly 85% of them seen once. The sequenced material came from peripheral blood. These receptors all come from a human donor in a cohort sampled during active COVID-19. Both conserved end residues are part of each CDR3. D genes are given only for firm matches. Size values are once, few and many counts, or a class for expanded clones, and some rows have none.

size: NA; D: NA; J: TRBJ2-7; V: TRBV5-5; CDR3: CASSYRALRQVKYEQYF; DNA: TGTGCCAGCAGTTACCGAGCCCTGAGACAGGTTAAGTACGAGCAGTACTTC
size: NA; D: NA; J: TRBJ2-5; V: TRBV5-1; CDR3: CASSSQGETQYF; DNA: TGCGCCAGCAGTTCGCAGGGTGAGACCCAGTACTTC
size: NA; D: TRBD2; J: TRBJ2-1; V: TRBV7-3; CDR3: CASSLTSGPVPNEQFF; DNA: TGTGCCAGCAGCTTAACTAGCGGGCCTGTGCCCAATGAGCAGTTCTTC
size: NA; D: NA; J: TRBJ2-1; V: TRBV4-2; CDR3: CASSHVTAGNEQFF; DNA: TGTGCCAGCAGCCATGTTACGGCGGGCAATGAGCAGTTCTTC
size: NA; D: TRBD1; J: TRBJ1-4; V: TRBV3-1/TRBV3-2; CDR3: CASSLLDRGAEKLFF; DNA: TGTGCCAGCAGCTTGTTGGACAGGGGGGCTGAAAAACTGTTTTTT
size: NA; D: NA; J: TRBJ2-1; V: TRBV2; CDR3: CATGSYNEQFF; DNA: TGTGCCACCGGGTCCTACAATGAGCAGTTCTTC
size: NA; D: NA; J: TRBJ1-1; V: TRBV2; CDR3: CASGQGGNTEAFF; DNA: TGTGCCAGCGGCCAGGGAGGCAACACTGAAGCTTTCTTT
size: once; D: NA; J: TRBJ2-5; V: TRBV9; CDR3: CASSVSTGLGGETQYF; DNA: TGTGCCAGCAGCGTATCTACGGGATTGGGTGGGGAGACCCAGTACTTC
size: NA; D: NA; J: TRBJ1-2; V: TRBV2; CDR3: CASSEGQGGGYTF; DNA: TGTGCCAGCAGTGAGGGGCAGGGCGGAGGCTACACCTTC
size: NA; D: TRBD1; J: TRBJ1-1; V: TRBV10-3; CDR3: CAITRDRENTEAFF; DNA: TGTGCCATCACCCGCGACAGGGAGAACACTGAAGCTTTCTTT
size: NA; D: TRBD2; J: TRBJ2-2; V: TRBV18; CDR3: CASAPGLAGDNTGELFF; DNA: TGTGCCAGCGCTCCGGGACTAGCGGGAGACAACACCGGGGAGCTGTTTTTT
size: NA; D: TRBD1; J: TRBJ1-1; V: TRBV28; CDR3: CASWTGNTEAFF; DNA: TGTGCCTCCTGGACAGGGAACACTGAAGCTTTCTTT
size: once; D: NA; J: TRBJ1-1; V: TRBV7-2; CDR3: CASSWGGVNTEAFF; DNA: TGTGCCAGCAGCTGGGGCGGGGTGAACACTGAAGCTTTCTTT
size: NA; D: TRBD1; J: TRBJ1-2; V: TRBV19; CDR3: CASSPGTGFLYGYTF; DNA: TGTGCCAGTAGTCCAGGGACAGGGTTTCTCTATGGCTACACCTTC
size: few; D: TRBD1; J: TRBJ1-2; V: TRBV2; CDR3: CASSGTGNYGYTF; DNA: TGTGCCAGCAGTGGGACAGGGAACTATGGCTACACCTTC
size: NA; D: NA; J: TRBJ1-2; V: TRBV11-3; CDR3: CASSFHRNNYGYTF; DNA: TGTGCCAGCAGCTTCCACAGAAATAACTATGGCTACACCTTC
size: NA; D: TRBD1; J: TRBJ2-6; V: TRBV13; CDR3: CASSRQGQGRTGANVLTF; DNA: TGTGCCAGCAGCCGCCAGGGACAGGGCAGGACTGGGGCCAACGTCCTGACTTTC
size: NA; D: NA; J: TRBJ1-2; V: TRBV29-1; CDR3: CSVWAVEGYTF; DNA: TGCAGCGTTTGGGCAGTCGAGGGCTACACCTTC
size: NA; D: NA; J: TRBJ2-5; V: TRBV11-3; CDR3: CASSRGGPGELTQYF; DNA: TGTGCCAGCAGCCGCGGGGGCCCCGGTGAATTGACCCAGTACTTC
size: NA; D: NA; J: TRBJ2-3; V: TRBV27; CDR3: CASITEVADTQYF; DNA: TGTGCCAGCATTACGGAAGTAGCTGATACGCAGTATTTT
size: NA; D: TRBD2; J: TRBJ2-1; V: TRBV3-1/TRBV3-2; CDR3: CASSDFLAGGLNEQFF; DNA: TGTGCCAGCAGCGACTTTTTAGCGGGGGGCTTAAATGAGCAGTTCTTC
size: NA; D: NA; J: TRBJ1-2; V: TRBV6-1; CDR3: CASSERAGGEGYTF; DNA: TGTGCCAGCAGTGAAAGGGCAGGAGGTGAAGGCTACACCTTC
size: NA; D: NA; J: TRBJ2-2; V: TRBV5-1; CDR3: CASSYGEENTGELFF; DNA: TGCGCCAGCAGCTACGGAGAGGAGAACACCGGGGAGCTGTTTTTT
size: NA; D: TRBD2; J: TRBJ2-1; V: TRBV11-1; CDR3: CASSLALIGTSSYNEQFF; DNA: TGTGCCAGCAGCTTAGCGTTAATCGGGACTAGCTCCTACAATGAGCAGTTCTTC
size: NA; D: NA; J: TRBJ1-1; V: TRBV11-3; CDR3: CASSLGLVAFF; DNA: TGTGCCAGCAGCTTAGGGCTGGTTGCTTTCTTT
size: NA; D: NA; J: TRBJ1-5; V: TRBV10-3; CDR3: CAISGDAGGNQPQHF; DNA: TGTGCCATCAGTGGGGACGCCGGGGGGAATCAGCCCCAGCATTTT
size: NA; D: TRBD1; J: TRBJ2-7; V: TRBV10-3; CDR3: CAITRDRVVGQYF; DNA: TGTGCCATCACCCGGGACAGAGTCGTCGGGCAGTACTTC
size: NA; D: NA; J: TRBJ1-2; V: TRBV7-2; CDR3: CASSLGSGVDGYTF; DNA: TGTGCCAGCAGCCTCGGATCAGGGGTAGATGGCTACACCTTC
size: once; D: TRBD1; J: TRBJ2-7; V: TRBV7-2; CDR3: CASSWDRGLREQYF; DNA: TGTGCCAGCAGCTGGGACAGGGGGCTTAGGGAGCAGTACTTC
size: once; D: TRBD1; J: TRBJ1-5; V: TRBV3-1/TRBV3-2; CDR3: CASSPGGGNQPQHF; DNA: TGTGCCAGCAGCCCAGGGGGTGGCAATCAGCCCCAGCATTTT
size: NA; D: TRBD2; J: TRBJ2-2; V: TRBV4-2; CDR3: CASSQERGGTGELFF; DNA: TGTGCCAGCAGCCAAGAGCGGGGGGGAACCGGGGAGCTGTTTTTT
size: NA; D: TRBD1; J: TRBJ1-5; V: TRBV19; CDR3: CASNRQGYNQPQHF; DNA: TGTGCCAGTAATCGACAGGGGTACAATCAGCCCCAGCATTTT
size: NA; D: NA; J: TRBJ2-3; V: TRBV19; CDR3: CASSPWWGGADTQYF; DNA: TGTGCCAGTAGTCCCTGGTGGGGGGGCGCAGATACGCAGTATTTT
size: NA; D: NA; J: TRBJ2-3; V: TRBV2; CDR3: CASRRTTSGTDTQYF; DNA: TGTGCCAGCAGACGGACAACGAGCGGCACAGATACGCAGTATTTT
size: NA; D: TRBD1; J: TRBJ2-7; V: TRBV6-2/TRBV6-3; CDR3: CASSLHRTGSYEQYF; DNA: TGTGCCAGCAGTCTCCATAGGACAGGGTCATACGAGCAGTACTTC
size: NA; D: TRBD2; J: TRBJ2-4; V: TRBV19; CDR3: CASMPGVAGNIQYF; DNA: TGTGCCAGTATGCCGGGGGTAGCGGGGAACATTCAGTACTTC
size: NA; D: TRBD1; J: TRBJ1-6; V: TRBV7-2; CDR3: CASKGQQTGNSPLHF; DNA: TGTGCCAGCAAGGGACAACAGACAGGGAATTCACCCCTCCACTTT
size: NA; D: NA; J: TRBJ1-1; V: TRBV9; CDR3: CASSVQSTNTEAFF; DNA: TGTGCCAGCAGCGTACAGTCAACGAACACTGAAGCTTTCTTT
size: NA; D: NA; J: TRBJ2-3; V: TRBV5-1; CDR3: CASSGAALLQGHTQYF; DNA: TGCGCCAGCAGCGGTGCCGCCCTTTTACAGGGCCATACGCAGTATTTT
size: once; D: TRBD1; J: TRBJ2-3; V: TRBV2; CDR3: CASTLDRGADTQYF; DNA: TGTGCCAGCACCTTGGACAGGGGCGCTGATACGCAGTATTTT
size: NA; D: TRBD1; J: TRBJ2-3; V: TRBV3-1/TRBV3-2; CDR3: CASSPFYRGDTQYF; DNA: TGTGCCAGCAGCCCCTTCTACAGGGGCGATACGCAGTATTTT
size: NA; D: TRBD1; J: TRBJ1-5; V: TRBV19; CDR3: CASTLNTGETQPQHF; DNA: TGTGCCAGTACCCTAAACACAGGGGAGACTCAGCCCCAGCATTTT
size: NA; D: NA; J: TRBJ1-3; V: TRBV19; CDR3: CASSIGQGSGNTIYF; DNA: TGTGCCAGTAGTATAGGGCAGGGCTCTGGAAACACCATATATTTT
size: NA; D: TRBD1; J: TRBJ2-5; V: TRBV7-9; CDR3: CASSFGTGGIETQYF; DNA: TGTGCCAGCAGCTTCGGGACAGGGGGAATAGAGACCCAGTACTTC